Listed below are T cell receptor beta chains from one sample, sequenced in a study of a mutant IDH1 vaccine in newly diagnosed glioma. Produced via immunoSEQ multiplex PCR; TCRdb's table is partial and in-frame only. The sample holds some 46,000 clones, roughly 92% seen once. For these TCRs, the target antigens are not known. The sequenced sample was PBMCs, obtained from a glioma patient whose treatment included an IDH1 peptide vaccine. The receptors were sampled from a man aged 45 to 65 with glioma. CDR3s leave out the opening cysteine and the closing phenylalanine or tryptophan.

j_gene: TRBJ1-3
v_gene: TRBV4-1
CDR3aa: ASSQEWGTGNTIY

j_gene: TRBJ1-2
v_gene: TRBV11-2
CDR3aa: ASSLMTGVNYGYT

j_gene: TRBJ1-2
v_gene: TRBV18
CDR3aa: ASSPGQGYGYT

j_gene: TRBJ2-7
v_gene: TRBV5-1
CDR3aa: ASSPSEGLLSYEQY

j_gene: TRBJ2-5
v_gene: TRBV2
CDR3aa: AGTGQGAGETQY

j_gene: TRBJ2-7
v_gene: TRBV6-1
CDR3aa: ASSVGYGPYEQY

j_gene: TRBJ2-2
v_gene: TRBV7-9
CDR3aa: ASSLTGGNTGELF

j_gene: TRBJ2-2
v_gene: TRBV19
CDR3aa: ASSPRTNRGELF

j_gene: TRBJ1-5
v_gene: TRBV6-1
CDR3aa: ASSIGQGSNQPQH

j_gene: TRBJ2-5
v_gene: TRBV27
CDR3aa: ASSLRLAETQY

j_gene: TRBJ2-6
v_gene: TRBV18
CDR3aa: ASSPTSSTASGANVLT

j_gene: TRBJ1-5
v_gene: TRBV4-2
CDR3aa: ASSQDSGNQPQH

j_gene: TRBJ2-7
v_gene: TRBV28
CDR3aa: ASGRTYYEQY

j_gene: TRBJ2-2
v_gene: TRBV7-3
CDR3aa: ASSLRTSGGTRELF

j_gene: TRBJ1-2
v_gene: TRBV28
CDR3aa: ASSLFHLELGYT

j_gene: TRBJ1-1
v_gene: TRBV7-9
CDR3aa: ASSLVGFEAF

j_gene: TRBJ2-5
v_gene: TRBV9
CDR3aa: ASSVDRDQETQY

j_gene: TRBJ2-6
v_gene: TRBV28
CDR3aa: ASTHEPAGANVLT

j_gene: TRBJ1-2
v_gene: TRBV4-1
CDR3aa: ASSRDSGYT

j_gene: TRBJ1-2
v_gene: TRBV5-5
CDR3aa: ASSEGQGPGGT

j_gene: TRBJ1-4
v_gene: TRBV29-1
CDR3aa: SVESRGKTNEKLF

j_gene: TRBJ2-7
v_gene: TRBV14
CDR3aa: ASSQALAASYEQY

j_gene: TRBJ1-2
v_gene: TRBV9
CDR3aa: ASSRSQADYGYT

j_gene: TRBJ2-3
v_gene: TRBV6-1
CDR3aa: ASSEQQGSTDTQY

j_gene: TRBJ2-7
v_gene: TRBV15
CDR3aa: ATSREWGPYEQY

j_gene: TRBJ2-1
v_gene: TRBV7-3
CDR3aa: ASSPTVGFYNEQF

j_gene: TRBJ2-3
v_gene: TRBV7-9
CDR3aa: ASNGLAGKESTDTQY

j_gene: TRBJ2-3
v_gene: TRBV9
CDR3aa: ASSATLEDTQY

j_gene: TRBJ2-7
v_gene: TRBV29-1
CDR3aa: SVEGRGLLGYEQY

j_gene: TRBJ1-5
v_gene: TRBV19
CDR3aa: ASSIWSVHQPQH

j_gene: TRBJ1-1
v_gene: TRBV25-1
CDR3aa: ASSRGSQTKAF

j_gene: TRBJ2-3
v_gene: TRBV5-4
CDR3aa: ASSLDSGFTDTQY

j_gene: TRBJ1-4
v_gene: TRBV29-1
CDR3aa: SVKNQGIGGANEKLF

j_gene: TRBJ1-1
v_gene: TRBV4-1
CDR3aa: ASSPSEGWAEAF

j_gene: TRBJ2-5
v_gene: TRBV2
CDR3aa: ASSTGVQTQY

j_gene: TRBJ2-3
v_gene: TRBV30
CDR3aa: AWSSLAGTDTQY

j_gene: TRBJ1-1
v_gene: TRBV4-2
CDR3aa: ASSQVVGTEAF